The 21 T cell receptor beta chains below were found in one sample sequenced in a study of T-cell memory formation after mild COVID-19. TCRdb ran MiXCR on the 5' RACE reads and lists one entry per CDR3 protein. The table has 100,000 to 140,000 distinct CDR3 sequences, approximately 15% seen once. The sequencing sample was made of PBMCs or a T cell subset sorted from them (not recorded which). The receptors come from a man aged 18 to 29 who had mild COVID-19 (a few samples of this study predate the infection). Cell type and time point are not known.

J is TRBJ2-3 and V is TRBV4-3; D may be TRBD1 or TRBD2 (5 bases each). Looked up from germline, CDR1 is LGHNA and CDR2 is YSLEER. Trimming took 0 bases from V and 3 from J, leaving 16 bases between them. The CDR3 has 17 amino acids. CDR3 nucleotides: TGCGCCAGCAGCCAAGACCCCCCCGGGGCGCGGACAGATACGCAGTATTTT. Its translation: CASSQDPPGARTDTQYF.

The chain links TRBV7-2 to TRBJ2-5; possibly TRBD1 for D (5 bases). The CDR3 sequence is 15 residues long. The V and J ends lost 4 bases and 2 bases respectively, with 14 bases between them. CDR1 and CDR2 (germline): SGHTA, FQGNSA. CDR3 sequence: CASSSPQGVQETQYF. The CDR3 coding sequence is TGTGCCAGCAGCTCACCCCAGGGTGTTCAAGAGACCCAGTACTTC.

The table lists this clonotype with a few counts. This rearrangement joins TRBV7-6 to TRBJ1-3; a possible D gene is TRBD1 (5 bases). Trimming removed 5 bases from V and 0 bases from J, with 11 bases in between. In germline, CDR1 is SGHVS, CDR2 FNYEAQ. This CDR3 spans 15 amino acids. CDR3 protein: CASSLGGGSGNTIYF. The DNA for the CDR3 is TGTGCCAGCAGCCTGGGGGGGGGCTCTGGAAACACCATATATTTT.

CDR3 nucleotides: TGTGCCAGCAGCTTGGGACTAGTGGGTCGGGAATACAATGAGCAGTTCTTC. Its protein product is CASSLGLVGREYNEQFF. This chain connects TRBV5-5 to TRBJ2-1, with a possible D match to TRBD2 (6 bases). V lost 0 bases to trimming and J lost 4 bases, with 17 bases between them. The CDR3 covers 17 residues. In germline, CDR1 is SGHKS, CDR2 YYEKEE (reference sequence).

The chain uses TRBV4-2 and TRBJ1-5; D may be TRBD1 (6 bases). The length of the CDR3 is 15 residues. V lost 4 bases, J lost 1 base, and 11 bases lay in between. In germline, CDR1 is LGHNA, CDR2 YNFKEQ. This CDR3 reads CASSLDQGSNQPQHF. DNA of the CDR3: TGTGCCAGCAGCCTCGATCAGGGGAGCAATCAGCCCCAGCATTTT.

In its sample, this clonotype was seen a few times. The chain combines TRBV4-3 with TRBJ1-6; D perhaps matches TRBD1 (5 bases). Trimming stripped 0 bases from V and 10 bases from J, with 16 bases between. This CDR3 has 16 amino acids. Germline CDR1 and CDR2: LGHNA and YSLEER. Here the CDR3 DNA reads TGCGCCAGCAGCCAAGAAGTGTCGGGACGAGGATCACCCCTCCACTTT. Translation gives CASSQEVSGRGSPLHF.

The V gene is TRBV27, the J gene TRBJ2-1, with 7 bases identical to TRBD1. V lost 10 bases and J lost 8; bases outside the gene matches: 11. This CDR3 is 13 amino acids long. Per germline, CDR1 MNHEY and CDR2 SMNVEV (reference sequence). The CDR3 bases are TGTGCCACAAGGGGGCCCAAGAAGGATGAGCAGTTCTTC. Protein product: CATRGPKKDEQFF.

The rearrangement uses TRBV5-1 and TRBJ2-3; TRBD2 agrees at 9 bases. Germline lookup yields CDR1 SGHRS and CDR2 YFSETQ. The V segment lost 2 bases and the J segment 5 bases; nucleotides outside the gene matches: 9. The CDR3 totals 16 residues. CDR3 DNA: TGCGCCAGCAGCTTTACGCGGGGGGGCCGTGGAGATACGCAGTATTTT. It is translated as CASSFTRGGRGDTQYF. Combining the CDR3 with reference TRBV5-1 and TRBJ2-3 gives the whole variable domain KAGVTQTPRYLIKTRGQQVTLSCSPISGHRSVSWYQQTPGQGLQFLFEYFSETQRNKGNFPGRFSGRQFSNSRSEMNVSTLELGDSALYLCASSFTRGGRGDTQYFGPGTRLTVL.

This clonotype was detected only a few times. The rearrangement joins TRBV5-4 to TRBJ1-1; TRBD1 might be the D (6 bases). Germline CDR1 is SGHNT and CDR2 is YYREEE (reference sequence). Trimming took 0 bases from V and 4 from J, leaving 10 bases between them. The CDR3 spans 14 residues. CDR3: CASSLVGASTEAFF. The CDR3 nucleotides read TGTGCCAGCAGCTTGGTGGGGGCGAGCACTGAAGCTTTCTTT.

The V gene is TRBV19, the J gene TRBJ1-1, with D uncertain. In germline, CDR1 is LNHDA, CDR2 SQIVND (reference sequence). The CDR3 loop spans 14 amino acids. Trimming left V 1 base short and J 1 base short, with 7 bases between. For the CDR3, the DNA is TGTGCCAGTAGTATAGCTGACACGAACACTGAAGCTTTCTTT. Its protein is CASSIADTNTEAFF.

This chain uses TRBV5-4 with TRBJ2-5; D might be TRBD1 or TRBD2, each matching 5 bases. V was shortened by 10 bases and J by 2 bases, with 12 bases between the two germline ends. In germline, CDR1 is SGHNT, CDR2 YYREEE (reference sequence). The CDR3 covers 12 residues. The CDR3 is CAFGTEQETQYF. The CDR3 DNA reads TGTGCCTTCGGGACGGAGCAAGAGACCCAGTACTTC.

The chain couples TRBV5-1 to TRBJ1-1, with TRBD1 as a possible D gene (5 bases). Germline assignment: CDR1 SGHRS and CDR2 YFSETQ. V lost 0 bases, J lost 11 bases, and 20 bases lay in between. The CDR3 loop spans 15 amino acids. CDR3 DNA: TGCGCCAGCAGCTTGGTTGGTGGACACTCAACGGAGGCTTTCTTT. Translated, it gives CASSLVGGHSTEAFF.

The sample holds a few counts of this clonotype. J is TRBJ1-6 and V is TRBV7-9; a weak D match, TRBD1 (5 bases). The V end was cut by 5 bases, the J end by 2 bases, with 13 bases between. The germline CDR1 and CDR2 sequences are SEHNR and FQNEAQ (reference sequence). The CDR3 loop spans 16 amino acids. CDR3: CASSPRRGPYNSPLHF. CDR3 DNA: TGTGCCAGCAGCCCCCGACGGGGACCCTATAATTCACCCCTCCACTTT.

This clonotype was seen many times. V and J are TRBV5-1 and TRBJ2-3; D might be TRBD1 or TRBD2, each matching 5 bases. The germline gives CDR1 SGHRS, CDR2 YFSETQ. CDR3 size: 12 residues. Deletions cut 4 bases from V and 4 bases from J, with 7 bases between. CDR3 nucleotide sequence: TGCGCCAGCAGCCCGGGGCCAGATACGCAGTATTTT. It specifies CASSPGPDTQYF.

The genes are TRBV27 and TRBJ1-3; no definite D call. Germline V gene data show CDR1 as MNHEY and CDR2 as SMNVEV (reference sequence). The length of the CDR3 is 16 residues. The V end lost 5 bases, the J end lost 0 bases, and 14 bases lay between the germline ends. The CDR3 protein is CASSPQTANSGNTIYF. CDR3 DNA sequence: TGTGCCAGCAGTCCACAGACGGCAAACTCTGGAAACACCATATATTTT.

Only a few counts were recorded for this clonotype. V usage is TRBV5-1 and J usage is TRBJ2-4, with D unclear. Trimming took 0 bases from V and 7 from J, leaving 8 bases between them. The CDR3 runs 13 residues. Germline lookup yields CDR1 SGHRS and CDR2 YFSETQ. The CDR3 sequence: CASSLAGSNIQYF. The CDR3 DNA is TGCGCCAGCAGCTTGGCCGGGTCGAACATTCAGTACTTC.

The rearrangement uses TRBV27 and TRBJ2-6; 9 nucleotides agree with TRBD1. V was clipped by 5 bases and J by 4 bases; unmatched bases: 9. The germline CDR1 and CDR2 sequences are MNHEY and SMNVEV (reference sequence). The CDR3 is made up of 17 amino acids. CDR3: CASSNRDRVIGANVLTF. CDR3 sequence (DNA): TGTGCCAGCAGTAATCGGGACAGGGTCATAGGGGCCAACGTCCTGACTTTC.

DNA for the CDR3: TGTGCCAGCAGCTTAAGGCAGGGGTTACAGACCCAGTACTTC. It is translated as CASSLRQGLQTQYF. The genes are TRBV7-2 and TRBJ2-5; D possibly corresponds to TRBD1 (6 bases). V gave up 2 bases and J gave up 6 bases, with 13 bases separating them. Looked up from germline, CDR1 is SGHTA and CDR2 is FQGNSA. The CDR3 is made up of 14 amino acids.

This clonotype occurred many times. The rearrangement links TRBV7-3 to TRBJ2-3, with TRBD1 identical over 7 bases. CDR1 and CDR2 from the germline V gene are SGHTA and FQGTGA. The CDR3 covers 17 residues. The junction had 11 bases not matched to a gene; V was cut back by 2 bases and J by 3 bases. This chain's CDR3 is CASSLWDSGQPTDTQYF. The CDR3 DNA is TGTGCCAGCAGCTTATGGGATTCGGGACAGCCGACAGATACGCAGTATTTT.

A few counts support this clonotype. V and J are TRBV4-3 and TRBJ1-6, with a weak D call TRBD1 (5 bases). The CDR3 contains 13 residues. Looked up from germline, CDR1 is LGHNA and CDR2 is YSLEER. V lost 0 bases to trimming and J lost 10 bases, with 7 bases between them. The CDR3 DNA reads TGCGCCAGCAGCCAAGAGCGACAGTCACCCCTCCACTTT. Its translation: CASSQERQSPLHF.

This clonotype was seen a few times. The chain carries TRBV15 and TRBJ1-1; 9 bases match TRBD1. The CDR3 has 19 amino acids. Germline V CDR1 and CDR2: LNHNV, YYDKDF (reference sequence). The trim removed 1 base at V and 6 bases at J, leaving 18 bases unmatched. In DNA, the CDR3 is TGTGCCACCAGCAGAGCTCCGGGACAGGGAGCGCTGGTAGGGCCTGAAGCTTTCTTT. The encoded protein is CATSRAPGQGALVGPEAFF.